Sequencing of this T cell receptor (beta chain) was carried out in a study of neurological immune-mediated disorders. TCRdb reprocessed the 5' RACE reads with MiXCR, giving one entry per CDR3 protein. The table records some 49,000 distinct CDR3 sequences, approximately 11% of them present only once. Time point given: longitudinal time-point 1 (baseline). The unsorted libraries had their origin in 2 million PBMCs stored at -80 C. In its sample, this clonotype was seen many times. The CDR3 covers 14 residues. V was clipped by 8 bases and J by 2 bases, with 13 bases between them. Per germline, CDR1 MNHEY and CDR2 SVGEGT.

The origin of this receptor is a woman aged 40-49 years in good health. Sequenced sample: PBMCs. The rearrangement links TRBV6-2 or TRBV6-3 to TRBJ1-5; D not resolved. The DNA for the CDR3 is TGTGCCAGCGAAGGGCACAGTGGCAATCAGCCCCAGCATTTT. Amino acids: CASEGHSGNQPQHF.